Sequencing of this T cell receptor (beta chain) was carried out in a study of control samples from healthy donors and cancer patients. V was trimmed by 5 bases and J by 4 bases, leaving 11 bases between them. The germline V gene has CDR1 MDHEN and CDR2 SYDVKM. The CDR3 length is 13 residues. Measured with immunoSEQ multiplex PCR; TCRdb has only the in-frame clones, and not every one. The sample records 150,000 to 200,000 clones, 85% to 90% being singletons. The sequencing sample was made of blood. The rearrangement links TRBV28 to TRBJ1-1, with D possibly matching TRBD1 (5 bases). The receptor was isolated from a woman aged 45-60 years in good health. The CDR3 is CASSPQGSTEAFF. As DNA, the CDR3 is TGTGCCAGCAGTCCTCAGGGATCCACTGAAGCTTTCTTT.